This T cell receptor (beta chain) stems from a study of control samples from healthy donors and cancer patients. Germline V gene sequence: CDR1 SGHTA, CDR2 FQGNSA. The germline V and J ends were trimmed by 1 base and 0 bases, with 1 base remaining between them. The CDR3 has 14 amino acids. TCRdb's table, derived via immunoSEQ multiplex PCR, lists solely in-frame clones and lacks some. The table shows some 45,000 clones, with 85% to 95% occurring only once. The chain carries TRBV7-2 and TRBJ1-6; no clear D. Sequencing was done on a sample of PBMCs. The sequence derives from a woman aged 40 to 49 with head and neck cancer. DNA for the CDR3: TGTGCCAGCAGCTTAGGCTCCTATAATTCACCCCTCCACTTT. Protein product: CASSLGSYNSPLHF. The whole variable domain, remainder taken from reference TRBV7-2 and TRBJ1-6, is GAGVSQSPSNKVTEKGKDVELRCDPISGHTALYWYRQSLGQGLEFLIYFQGNSAPDKSGLPSDRFSAERTGGSVSTLTIQRTQQEDSAVYLCASSLGSYNSPLHFGNGTRLTVT.